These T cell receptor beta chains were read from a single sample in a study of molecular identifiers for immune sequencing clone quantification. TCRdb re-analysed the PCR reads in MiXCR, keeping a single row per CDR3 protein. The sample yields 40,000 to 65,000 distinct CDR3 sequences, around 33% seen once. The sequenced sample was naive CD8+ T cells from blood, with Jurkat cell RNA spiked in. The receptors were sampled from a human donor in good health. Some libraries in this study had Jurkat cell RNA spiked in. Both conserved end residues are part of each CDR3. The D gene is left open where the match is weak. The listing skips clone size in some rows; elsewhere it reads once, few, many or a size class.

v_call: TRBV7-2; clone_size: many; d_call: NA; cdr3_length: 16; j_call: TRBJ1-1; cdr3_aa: CASSFTPWTMNTEAFF; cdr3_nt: TGTGCCAGCAGCTTTACCCCATGGACTATGAACACTGAAGCTTTCTTT
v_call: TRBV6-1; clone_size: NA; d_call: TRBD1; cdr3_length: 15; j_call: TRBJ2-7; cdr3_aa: CASSAKETGAYEQYF; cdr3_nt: TGTGCCAGCAGTGCCAAGGAGACAGGGGCCTACGAGCAGTACTTC
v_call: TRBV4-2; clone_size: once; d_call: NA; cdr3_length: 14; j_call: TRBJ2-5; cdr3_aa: CASSQLADLETQYF; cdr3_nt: TGTGCCAGCAGCCAATTAGCGGACCTAGAGACCCAGTACTTC
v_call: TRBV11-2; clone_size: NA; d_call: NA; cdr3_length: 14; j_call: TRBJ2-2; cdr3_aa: CASSLVDFTGELFF; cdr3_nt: TGTGCCAGCAGCTTAGTCGACTTCACCGGGGAGCTGTTTTTT
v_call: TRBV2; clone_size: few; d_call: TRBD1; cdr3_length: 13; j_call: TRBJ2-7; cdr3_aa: CASRQGGSYEQYF; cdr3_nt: TGTGCCAGCAGACAGGGGGGCTCCTACGAGCAGTACTTC
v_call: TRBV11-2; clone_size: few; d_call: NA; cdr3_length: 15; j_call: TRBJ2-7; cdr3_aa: CASSSGGPSSYEQYF; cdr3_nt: TGTGCCAGCAGCTCCGGTGGGCCCAGCTCCTACGAGCAGTACTTC
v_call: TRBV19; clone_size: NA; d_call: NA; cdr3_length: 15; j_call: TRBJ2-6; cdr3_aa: CASRGATSGANVLTF; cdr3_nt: TGTGCCAGTAGAGGCGCTACCTCTGGGGCCAACGTCCTGACTTTC
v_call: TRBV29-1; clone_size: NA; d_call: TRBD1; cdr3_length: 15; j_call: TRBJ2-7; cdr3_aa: CGVDGQGAAGYEQYF; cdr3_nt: TGCGGCGTAGACGGACAGGGGGCCGCTGGCTACGAGCAGTACTTC
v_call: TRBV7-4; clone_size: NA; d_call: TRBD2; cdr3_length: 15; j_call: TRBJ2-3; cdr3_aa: CACSLVLAGRDTQYF; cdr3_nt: TGTGCCTGCAGCTTAGTGTTAGCGGGAAGAGATACGCAGTATTTT
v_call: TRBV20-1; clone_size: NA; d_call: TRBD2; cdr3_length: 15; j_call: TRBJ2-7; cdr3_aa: CSHTVSGGSSYEQYF; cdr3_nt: TGCAGCCACACAGTTAGCGGGGGAAGCTCCTACGAGCAGTACTTC
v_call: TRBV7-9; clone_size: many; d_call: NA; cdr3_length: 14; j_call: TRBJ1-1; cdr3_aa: CASSLWGPNTEAFF; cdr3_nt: TGTGCCAGCAGCTTATGGGGGCCGAACACTGAAGCTTTCTTT
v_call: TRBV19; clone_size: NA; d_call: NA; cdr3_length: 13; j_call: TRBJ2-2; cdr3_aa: CASSSDGPGELFF; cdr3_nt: TGTGCCAGTAGTTCCGACGGGCCCGGGGAGCTGTTTTTT
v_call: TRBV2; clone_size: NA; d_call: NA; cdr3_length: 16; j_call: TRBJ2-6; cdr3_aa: CASSRDKTSGAIVLAF; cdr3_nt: TGTGCCAGCAGCAGGGACAAAACCTCTGGGGCCATCGTCCTGGCTTTC
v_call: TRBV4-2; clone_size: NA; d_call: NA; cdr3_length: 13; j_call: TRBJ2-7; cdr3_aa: CASSPGPPYEQYF; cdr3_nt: TGTGCCAGCAGCCCGGGACCACCCTACGAGCAGTACTTC
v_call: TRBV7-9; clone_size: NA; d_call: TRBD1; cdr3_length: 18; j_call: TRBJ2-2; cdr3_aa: CASSSTPGRGRDTGEQFF; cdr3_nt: TGTGCCAGCAGCTCCACTCCCGGCAGGGGGCGGGACACCGGGGAGCAGTTTTTT
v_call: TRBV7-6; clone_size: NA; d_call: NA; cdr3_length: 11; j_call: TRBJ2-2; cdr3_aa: CASSLSGELFF; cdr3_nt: TGTGCCAGCAGCTTAAGTGGGGAGCTGTTTTTT
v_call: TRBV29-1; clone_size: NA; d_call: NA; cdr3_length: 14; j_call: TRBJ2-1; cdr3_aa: CSVDLEGVYNEQFF; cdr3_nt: TGCAGCGTTGATCTTGAGGGGGTATACAATGAGCAGTTCTTC
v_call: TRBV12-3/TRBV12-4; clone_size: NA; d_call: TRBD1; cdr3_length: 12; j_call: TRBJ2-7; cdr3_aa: CASSRGQAEQYF; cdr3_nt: TGTGCCAGCAGTCGAGGACAGGCGGAGCAGTACTTC
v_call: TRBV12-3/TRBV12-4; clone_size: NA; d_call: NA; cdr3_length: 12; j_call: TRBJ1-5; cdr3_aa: CASSPTNQPQHF; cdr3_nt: TGTGCCAGCAGTCCCACGAATCAGCCCCAGCATTTT
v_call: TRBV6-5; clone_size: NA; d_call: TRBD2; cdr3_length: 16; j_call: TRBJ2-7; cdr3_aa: CDSSTLTSGRPYEQYF; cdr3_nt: TGTGACAGCAGCACCCTGACTAGCGGGAGACCCTACGAGCAGTACTTC
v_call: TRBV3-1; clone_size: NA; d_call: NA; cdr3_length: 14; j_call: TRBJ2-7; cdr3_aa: CASSQGGGTHEQYF; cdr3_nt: TGTGCCAGCAGCCAAGGAGGGGGGACCCACGAGCAGTACTTC
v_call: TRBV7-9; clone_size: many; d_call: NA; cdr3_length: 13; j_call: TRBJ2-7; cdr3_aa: CASSPGISYEQYF; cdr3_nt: TGTGCCAGCAGCCCAGGGATTTCCTACGAGCAGTACTTC
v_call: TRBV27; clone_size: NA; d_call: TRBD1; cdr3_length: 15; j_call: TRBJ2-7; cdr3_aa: CASNLYPGGWNEQYF; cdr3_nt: TGTGCCAGCAATTTGTACCCAGGGGGCTGGAACGAGCAGTACTTC
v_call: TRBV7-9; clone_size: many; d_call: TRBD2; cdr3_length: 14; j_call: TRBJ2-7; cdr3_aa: CASSWPGLPYEQYF; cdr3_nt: TGTGCCAGCAGCTGGCCGGGACTACCATACGAGCAGTACTTC
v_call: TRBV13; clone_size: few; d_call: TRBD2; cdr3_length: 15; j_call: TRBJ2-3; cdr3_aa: CASSWGLAGTDTQYF; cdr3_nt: TGTGCCAGCAGCTGGGGACTAGCGGGCACAGATACGCAGTATTTT
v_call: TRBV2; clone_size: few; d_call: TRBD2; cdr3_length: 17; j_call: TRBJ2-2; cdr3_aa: CASLGPLAGRETGELFF; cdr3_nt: TGTGCCAGCTTGGGACCTCTAGCGGGAAGGGAAACCGGGGAGCTGTTTTTT
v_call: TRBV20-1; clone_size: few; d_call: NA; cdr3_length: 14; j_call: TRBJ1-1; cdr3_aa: CSARSSGGGTEAFF; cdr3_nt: TGCAGTGCTAGATCAAGTGGGGGGGGGACTGAAGCTTTCTTT
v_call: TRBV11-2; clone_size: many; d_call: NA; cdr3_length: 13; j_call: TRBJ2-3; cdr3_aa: CASTGSPEWTQYF; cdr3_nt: TGTGCCAGCACCGGCAGCCCGGAGTGGACGCAGTATTTT
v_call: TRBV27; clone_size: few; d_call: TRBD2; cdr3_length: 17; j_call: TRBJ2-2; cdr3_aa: CASSLVWSGRFTGELFF; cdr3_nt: TGTGCCAGCAGTTTGGTATGGAGCGGGAGGTTCACCGGGGAGCTGTTTTTT
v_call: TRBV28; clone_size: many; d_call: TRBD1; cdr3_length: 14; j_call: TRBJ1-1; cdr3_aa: CASRDLQGAREAFF; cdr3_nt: TGTGCCAGCAGGGACCTGCAGGGGGCAAGGGAAGCTTTCTTT
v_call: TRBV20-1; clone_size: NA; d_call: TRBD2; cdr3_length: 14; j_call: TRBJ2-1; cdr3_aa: CSALAGLSFNEQFF; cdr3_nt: TGCAGTGCACTAGCGGGACTCTCCTTCAATGAGCAGTTCTTC
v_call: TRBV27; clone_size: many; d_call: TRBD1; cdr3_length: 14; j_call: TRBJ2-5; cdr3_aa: CASSAGTGSLAQYF; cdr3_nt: TGTGCCAGCAGTGCCGGGACAGGGTCATTGGCCCAGTACTTC
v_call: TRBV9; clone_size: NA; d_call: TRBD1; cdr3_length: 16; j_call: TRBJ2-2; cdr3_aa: CASSGAGTGLTGELFF; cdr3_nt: TGTGCCAGCAGTGGTGCCGGGACAGGGCTAACCGGGGAGCTGTTTTTT
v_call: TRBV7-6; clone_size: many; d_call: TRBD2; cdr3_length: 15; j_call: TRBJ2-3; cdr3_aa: CASSLGGGRIDTQYF; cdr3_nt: TGTGCCAGCAGCTTAGGCGGCGGGAGGATAGATACGCAGTATTTT
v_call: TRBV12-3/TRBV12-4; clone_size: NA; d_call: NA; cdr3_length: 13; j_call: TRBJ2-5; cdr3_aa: CASSLPERETQYF; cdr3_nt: TGTGCCAGCAGTTTACCCGAACGAGAGACCCAGTACTTC
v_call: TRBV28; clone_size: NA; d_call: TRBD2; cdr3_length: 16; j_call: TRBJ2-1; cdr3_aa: CASSLVLAGVYNEQFF; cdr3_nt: TGTGCCAGCAGTCTAGTACTAGCGGGAGTCTACAATGAGCAGTTCTTC
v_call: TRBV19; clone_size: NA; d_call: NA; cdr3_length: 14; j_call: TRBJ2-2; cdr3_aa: CASGYGGNPGELFF; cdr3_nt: TGTGCCAGTGGTTACGGCGGGAACCCCGGGGAGCTGTTTTTT
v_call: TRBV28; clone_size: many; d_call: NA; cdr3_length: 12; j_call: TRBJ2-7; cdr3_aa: CASSSGIYEQYF; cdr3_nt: TGTGCCAGCAGTTCTGGGATCTACGAGCAGTACTTC
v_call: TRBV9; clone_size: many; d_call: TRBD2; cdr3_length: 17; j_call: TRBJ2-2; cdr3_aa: CASSVGSSGSVTGELFF; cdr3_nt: TGTGCCAGCAGCGTAGGTTCTAGCGGGAGTGTCACCGGGGAGCTGTTTTTT
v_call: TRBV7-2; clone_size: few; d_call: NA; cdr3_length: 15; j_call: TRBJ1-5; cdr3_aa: CASCSWGGGNQPQHF; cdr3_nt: TGTGCCAGCTGCTCCTGGGGGGGGGGCAATCAGCCCCAGCATTTT
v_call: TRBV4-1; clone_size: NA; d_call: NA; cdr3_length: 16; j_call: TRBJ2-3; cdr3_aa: CASNPGYAESTDTQYF; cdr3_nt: TGCGCCAGCAACCCCGGTTATGCCGAAAGCACAGATACGCAGTATTTT
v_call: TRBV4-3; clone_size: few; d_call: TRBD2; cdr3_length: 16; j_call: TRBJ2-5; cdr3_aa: CASSQDGTSGQETQYF; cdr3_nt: TGCGCCAGCAGCCAAGATGGGACTAGCGGGCAAGAGACCCAGTACTTC
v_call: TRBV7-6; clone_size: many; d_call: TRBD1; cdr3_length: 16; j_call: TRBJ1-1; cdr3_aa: CASSLVGTGPHTEAFF; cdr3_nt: TGTGCCAGCAGCTTAGTTGGGACAGGACCTCACACTGAAGCTTTCTTT
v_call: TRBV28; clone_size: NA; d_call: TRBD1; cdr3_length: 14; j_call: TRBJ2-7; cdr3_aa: CASSPGQGRAEQYF; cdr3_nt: TGTGCCAGCAGTCCGGGACAGGGGAGGGCCGAGCAGTACTTC
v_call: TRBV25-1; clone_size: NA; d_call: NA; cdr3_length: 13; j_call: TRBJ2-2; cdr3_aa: CASSGPRGGELFF; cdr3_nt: TGTGCCAGCAGTGGCCCTCGAGGCGGGGAGCTGTTTTTT
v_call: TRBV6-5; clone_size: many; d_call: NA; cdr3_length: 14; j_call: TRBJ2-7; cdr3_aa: CASSYSQGPGEQYF; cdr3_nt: TGTGCCAGCAGTTACTCACAGGGACCGGGCGAGCAGTACTTC
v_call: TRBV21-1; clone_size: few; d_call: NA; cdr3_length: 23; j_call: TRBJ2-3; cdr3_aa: CASPDGGQGPLYWRECSTDTQYF; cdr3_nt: TGTGCCAGCCCCGATGGGGGACAGGGCCCTCTCTACTGGCGGGAGTGTTCCACAGATACGCAGTATTTT
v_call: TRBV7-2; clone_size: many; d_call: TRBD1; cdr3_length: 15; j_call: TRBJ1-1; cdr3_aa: CASSMSPGQGEQAFF; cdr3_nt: TGTGCCAGCAGCATGAGCCCGGGACAGGGGGAGCAAGCTTTCTTT
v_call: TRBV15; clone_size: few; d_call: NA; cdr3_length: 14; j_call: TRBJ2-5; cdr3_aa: CATSRVGVQETQYF; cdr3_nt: TGTGCCACCAGCAGAGTAGGGGTTCAAGAGACCCAGTACTTC
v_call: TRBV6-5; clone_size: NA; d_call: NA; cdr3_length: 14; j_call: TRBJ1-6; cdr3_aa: CASSYAWENSPLHF; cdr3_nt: TGTGCCAGCAGTTACGCGTGGGAAAATTCACCCCTCCACTTT
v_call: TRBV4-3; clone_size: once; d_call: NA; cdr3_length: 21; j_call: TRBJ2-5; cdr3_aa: CASSHDFGGALDSPTQETQYF; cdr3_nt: TGCGCCAGCAGCCATGATTTTGGAGGCGCCTTGGACAGCCCGACCCAAGAGACCCAGTACTTC
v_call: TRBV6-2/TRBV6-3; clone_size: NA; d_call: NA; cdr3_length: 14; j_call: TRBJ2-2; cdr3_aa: CASTDYSESGELFF; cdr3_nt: TGTGCCAGCACCGACTACTCCGAGTCCGGGGAGCTGTTTTTT
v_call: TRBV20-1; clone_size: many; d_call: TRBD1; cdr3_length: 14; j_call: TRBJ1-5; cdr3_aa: CSADRADSNQPQHF; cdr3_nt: TGCAGTGCTGACAGGGCCGATAGCAATCAGCCCCAGCATTTT
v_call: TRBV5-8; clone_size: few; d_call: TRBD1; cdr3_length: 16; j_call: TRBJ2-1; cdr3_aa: CASSLGVQGSLGEQFF; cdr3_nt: TGTGCCAGCAGCTTGGGGGTACAGGGGAGTCTGGGTGAGCAGTTCTTC
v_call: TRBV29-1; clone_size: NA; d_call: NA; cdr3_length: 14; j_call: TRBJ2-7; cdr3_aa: CSVEKGRGDYEQYF; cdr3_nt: TGCAGCGTTGAAAAAGGGAGGGGGGACTACGAGCAGTACTTC
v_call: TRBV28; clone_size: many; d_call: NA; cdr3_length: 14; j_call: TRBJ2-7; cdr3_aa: CASSFRGVAYEQYF; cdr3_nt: TGTGCCAGCAGTTTTCGAGGAGTGGCCTACGAGCAGTACTTC
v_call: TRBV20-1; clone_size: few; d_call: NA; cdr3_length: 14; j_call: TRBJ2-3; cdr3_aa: CSARDLVVTDTQYF; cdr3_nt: TGCAGTGCTAGAGACCTAGTGGTCACAGATACGCAGTATTTT
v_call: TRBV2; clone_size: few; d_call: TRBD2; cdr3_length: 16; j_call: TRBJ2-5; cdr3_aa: CASISGLAGGQETQYF; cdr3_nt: TGTGCCAGCATTTCTGGACTAGCGGGAGGCCAAGAGACCCAGTACTTC